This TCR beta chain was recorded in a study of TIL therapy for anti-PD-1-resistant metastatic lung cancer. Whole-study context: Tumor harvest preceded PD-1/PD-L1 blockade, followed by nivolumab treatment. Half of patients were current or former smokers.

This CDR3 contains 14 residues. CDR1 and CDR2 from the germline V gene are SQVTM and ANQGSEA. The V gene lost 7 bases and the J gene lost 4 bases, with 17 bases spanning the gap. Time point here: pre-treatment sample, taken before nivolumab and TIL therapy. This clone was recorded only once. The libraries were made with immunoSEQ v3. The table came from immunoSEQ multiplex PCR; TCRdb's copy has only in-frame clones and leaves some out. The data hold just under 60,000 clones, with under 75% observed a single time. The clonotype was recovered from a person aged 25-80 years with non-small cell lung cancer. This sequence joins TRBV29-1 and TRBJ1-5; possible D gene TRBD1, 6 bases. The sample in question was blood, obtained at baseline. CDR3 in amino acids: CSASGTNSNQPQHF. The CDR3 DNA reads TGCAGCGCTTCCGGGACAAATTCTAATCAGCCCCAGCATTTT.